The clone carrying this T cell receptor beta chain appeared many times. No ophthalmopathy progression within 18 months constituted stable Graves' hyperthyroidism. The data derive from a study of T cells in Graves' hyperthyroidism and ophthalmopathy. RNA transcripts served as the template for amplifying TCR beta CDR3 regions. The HTBI set primed first-round TCR CDR3 RT-PCR. Each CDR3 protein gets one entry after TCRdb re-called the multiplex PCR reads with MiXCR. The data contain roughly 380,000 distinct CDR3 sequences, approximately 15% of them singletons. Trimming took off 8 bases at V and 0 bases at J, with 15 bases between the two ends. This CDR3 has 15 residues. Germline V gene lookup returns CDR1 ENHRY and CDR2 SYGVKD.

The source material was blood. The source of this sequence is a woman under 30 with Graves' hyperthyroidism. This chain connects TRBV10-3 to TRBJ2-3; the D call may be TRBD1 or TRBD2 (5 bases each). This CDR3 is CAIGKGGGSTDTQYF. The CDR3 DNA sequence: TGTGCCATCGGAAAGGGTGGGGGAAGCACAGATACGCAGTATTTT.